This entry is about one T cell receptor beta chain. This specimen belongs to a study of cytotoxic CD8 clonotypes in ibrutinib-treated CLL. Background on the study: Patients attained approximately 24 partial and 2 complete responses; at median about 70 months, 14 remained remitted while some 12 progressed.

The table came from immunoSEQ multiplex PCR; TCRdb's copy has only in-frame clones and leaves some out. The repertoire holds 70,000 to 85,000 clones, with around 80% as singletons. The V gene lost 5 bases and the J gene lost 0 bases, with 7 bases spanning the gap. The length of the CDR3 is 13 residues. The germline gives CDR1 KGHSH, CDR2 LQKENI. The rearrangement links TRBV18 to TRBJ1-1; D ambiguous. The source is a human donor with chronic lymphocytic leukemia. Sequencing used PBMCs, obtained at disease progression, from a patient treated with ibrutinib. The CDR3: CASSSEMNTEAFF. CDR3 coding DNA: TGTGCCAGCTCATCGGAGATGAACACTGAAGCTTTCTTT. The variable domain in full, completed from reference TRBV18 and TRBJ1-1, reads NAGVMQNPRHLVRRRGQEARLRCSPMKGHSHVYWYRQLPEEGLKFMVYLQKENIIDESGMPKERFSAEFPKEGPSILRIQQVVRGDSAAYFCASSSEMNTEAFFGQGTRLTVV.